The T cell receptor (beta chain) under discussion was sequenced for a study of T cells in Graves' hyperthyroidism and ophthalmopathy (dated by TCRdb to about 2019). In terms of the full investigation: To identify TCR V-J signatures that set the groups apart, the researchers used a discovery cohort of 90 to 100 patients, made up of around 40 with Graves' ophthalmopathy and about 55 with stable Graves' hyperthyroidism. Prospective prediction of ophthalmopathy was tested in an independent validation cohort consisting of roughly 19 hyperthyroidism patients and 17 patients who later progressed to ophthalmopathy. Thyroid tissue and blood T-cell repertoires from roughly 6 Graves' hyperthyroidism patients were also compared in the study. Following sampling, methimazole starting at 30 mg daily was given to hyperthyroidism patients, and high-dose intravenous methylprednisolone was given to ophthalmopathy patients. The paper reports TCR Vbeta CDR3 sequencing of approximately 130 peripheral blood samples: under 45 ophthalmopathy, under 80 hyperthyroidism and roughly 17 progressor patients. The approximately 100 discovery patients were divided at random into training and test sets in a 7:3 ratio.

Stable Graves' hyperthyroidism was defined as no progression to ophthalmopathy during 18 months of follow-up. Hyperthyroidism patients were newly diagnosed, had a disease duration of under 2 months, and were aged 18 to 65 years. Exclusion was applied to patients with uncontrolled infections, other autoimmune diseases, pregnancy or lactation. Clinical symptoms, serum thyroxine and TRAb, thyroid ultrasound, and orbital computed tomography formed the basis for the diagnoses. Trizol reagent was used to extract total RNA, and RNA quality was then checked on an Agilent 2100 Bioanalyzer. Results and caveats for the whole study, not just this receptor: In validation, the model predicted progression to ophthalmopathy with roughly 70% sensitivity and approximately 74% specificity, a median of about 6.7 months before onset. Sample size was not statistically predetermined, and investigators were not blinded to group allocation. A model built on a 13 V-J signature distinguished ophthalmopathy from stable hyperthyroidism, reaching about 88% sensitivity and about 81% specificity in cross-validation and 80%/75% in testing. Blood samples also contained most of the expanded thyroid clonotypes (frequency above 0.001), which suggests that blood repertoires may reflect thyroid immune responses.

Amplification of TCR beta CDR3 regions was carried out from RNA transcripts. The first round of RT-PCR for the TCR CDR3 was performed with the HTBI primer set and the Qiagen OneStep RT-PCR kit. The libraries were constructed in a second round of multiplex PCR and then size-selected and purified. Libraries were sequenced paired-end with 100 bp reads on an Illumina HiSeq2000. The study's own analysis went as follows. SOAPnuke was used to process the raw data, throwing out any read that contained adapters or uncalled bases, had a mean Phred below 15, or lacked an exact constant-primer or identifier match. COPE v1.2.5 was used to merge high-quality paired reads, and clonotypes were defined as unique nucleotide sequences. Clonotypes were aligned to IMGT TRBV, TRBD and TRBJ reference segments using MiTCR v1.1. Analysis was restricted to V-J combinations with a frequency above 0.0001, which covered 98% to 99.2% of repertoires. The TCS score was defined as the ratio of F50 (clonal expansion) to E x V (chaos), calculated using BLOSUM62-based TCRdist between CDR3 peptides within each V-J. Welch's t-statistics and random forest reduced 500 to 650 V-J features to about 13, which were used in a naive Bayes classifier (R e1071). The Morisita-Horn index was used to measure how similar the thyroid and blood repertoires were. TCRdb took the public reads, trimmed them with fastp at Q25, ran MiXCR for clone calling and kept in-frame beta chains. Rows are unified per CDR3 protein, each entry keeping the most common DNA and genes. TCRdb, rather than the study authors, made the V and J calls. Across this sample there are 530,000 or so distinct CDR3 sequences, with about 45% seen only once. About 7.8% of the sample is taken by the ten largest.

This clonotype was seen a few times. The specificity of this receptor is unknown. No base qualities exist here, and no much larger clone lies one base off it. The CDR1 and CDR2 encoded by the germline V gene are MNHNS and SASEGT. The germline ends are 8 bases apart after V is trimmed by 6 bases and J by 3 bases. The CDR3 has 13 amino acids, counting the end cysteine and phenylalanine. Left in the record is the CDR3 DNA by itself, 39 bases read in frame from the first base. The sequencing input was peripheral blood or thyroid tissue (not recorded which). The rearrangement combines TRBV6-1 with TRBJ2-2, with no reliable assignment of the D segment. The source is a woman aged 18-29 years with Graves' hyperthyroidism. For the CDR3, the sequence is CASRVADTGELFF. In nucleotides, the sequence is TGTGCCAGCAGGGTAGCAGACACCGGGGAGCTGTTTTTT.